This entry lists 16 T cell receptor beta chains sequenced from one sample in a study of blood T cell repertoires in COVID-19. Produced via immunoSEQ multiplex PCR; TCRdb's table is partial and in-frame only. The repertoire holds almost 250,000 clones, with about 82% as singletons. The sample comprised PBMCs or T cells enriched from blood (not recorded which). The source of these receptors is a woman aged 50 to 65 with acute COVID-19.

The chain uses TRBV25-1 and TRBJ2-5; 9 nucleotides align to TRBD1. The CDR3 extends over 16 amino acids. V was clipped by 4 bases and J by 2 bases; unmatched bases: 8. From germline, CDR1 is MGHDK and CDR2 SYGVNS. As DNA, the CDR3 is TGTGCCAGCAGTGCATCGACAGGGGGTCTACAAGAGACCCAGTACTTC. Translated, it gives CASSASTGGLQETQYF.

The rearrangement joins TRBV30 to TRBJ1-5; 7 positions agree with TRBD1. Looked up from germline, CDR1 is GTSNPN and CDR2 is SVGIG (reference sequence). CDR3 length: 16 amino acids. The junction had 14 bases not matched to a gene; V was cut back by 0 bases and J by 9 bases. CDR3 amino acids: CAWSVSLGQTLGPQHF. DNA for the CDR3: TGTGCCTGGAGTGTATCCCTGGGACAGACTTTGGGGCCCCAGCATTTT. The entire variable domain, with the rest obtained from reference TRBV30 and TRBJ1-5, is as follows: SQTIHQWPATLVQPVGSPLSLECTVEGTSNPNLYWYRQAAGRGLQLLFYSVGIGQISSEVPQNLSASRPQDRQFILSSKKLLLSDSGFYLCAWSVSLGQTLGPQHFGDGTRLSIL.

J is TRBJ2-2 and V is TRBV27; 9 nucleotides match TRBD2. With V trimmed by 5 bases and J by 5 bases, 12 bases remained unmatched. The germline V gene encodes CDR1 MNHEY and CDR2 SMNVEV (reference sequence). CDR3 size: 17 residues. The CDR3 DNA follows: TGTGCCAGCAGTCAGCTGGCGGGGGGGCCTGGGACCGGGGAGCTGTTTTTT. It is translated as CASSQLAGGPGTGELFF.

The J gene is TRBJ1-3, the V gene TRBV9; D is possibly TRBD1 (5 bases). Trimming removed 3 bases from V and 0 bases from J, with 13 bases in between. CDR3 size: 16 residues. Germline V gives CDR1 SGDLS, CDR2 YYNGEE. CDR3 amino acids: CASSGGHHFSGNTIYF. Written as DNA, the CDR3 is TGTGCCAGCAGCGGTGGACACCATTTCTCTGGAAACACCATATATTTT.

V is TRBV7-8 and J is TRBJ1-2; 9 bases are a match to TRBD1. Germline CDR1 is SGHVS and CDR2 is FQNEAQ. The V and J ends lost 6 bases and 4 bases, in that order; junction bases with no gene match: 6. The CDR3 extends over 14 amino acids. CDR3: CASRNTGGTYGYTF. The CDR3, as DNA: TGTGCCAGCAGGAACACAGGGGGCACCTATGGCTACACCTTC.

On this clone itself: Other DNA sequences in the same sample also yield this CDR3. The rearrangement joins TRBV9 to TRBJ2-3; D possibly corresponds to TRBD2 (6 bases). Germline V gene sequence: CDR1 SGDLS, CDR2 YYNGEE. Trimming left V 1 base short and J 0 bases short, with 6 bases between. The CDR3 runs 14 residues. CDR3 loop: CASSVSGSTDTQYF. The DNA for the CDR3 is TGTGCCAGCAGCGTAAGCGGGAGCACAGATACGCAGTATTTT.

The chain is built from TRBV4-3 and TRBJ1-4, with 7 bases that match TRBD1. This CDR3 comprises 17 residues. The V gene end was trimmed by 0 bases and the J gene end by 4 bases; junction bases not matched to a gene: 8. The V gene's germline CDR1 is LGHNA and CDR2 YSLEER. CDR3 sequence reads: CASSQERGRPLNEKLFF. CDR3 nucleotide sequence: TGCGCCAGCAGCCAAGAAAGGGGGCGCCCCCTTAATGAAAAACTGTTTTTT.

V is TRBV14 and J is TRBJ2-7; TRBD1 is a possible D gene (6 bases). Germline V gives CDR1 SGHDN, CDR2 FVKESK. The CDR3 is 15 residues long. The V and J ends lost 6 bases and 0 bases respectively, with 15 bases between them. The CDR3, as DNA: TGTGCCAGCAGATCGGCTCGGGACAACTCCTACGAGCAGTACTTC. Protein product: CASRSARDNSYEQYF.

V is TRBV5-1 and J is TRBJ1-2; 7 nucleotides align to TRBD1. Losses at the gene ends were 3 bases for V and 6 bases for J; bases not matched to a gene: 8. This CDR3 comprises 14 residues. CDR1 is SGHRS and CDR2 is YFSETQ in the germline V gene. This chain's CDR3 is CASSSGQARDGYTF. The CDR3 DNA sequence: TGCGCCAGCAGCTCCGGACAGGCCCGGGATGGCTACACCTTC.

The chain recombines TRBV5-6 with TRBJ1-6; TRBD1 might be the D (6 bases). Germline V gives CDR1 SGHDT, CDR2 YYEEEE. The V and J ends lost 4 bases and 4 bases respectively, with 9 bases between them. The CDR3 length is 14 residues. CDR3 sequence (DNA): TGTGCCAGCAGCACCACAGGGTATAATTCACCCCTCCACTTT. It is translated as CASSTTGYNSPLHF.

The genes are TRBV25-1 and TRBJ1-6; maybe TRBD1 (6 bases). Germline CDR1 and CDR2: MGHDK and SYGVNS. This CDR3 spans 16 amino acids. The V end was cut by 4 bases, the J end by 0 bases, with 10 bases between. In DNA form, the CDR3 reads TGTGCCAGCAGTGCTCAGGGGAGCTCCTATAATTCACCCCTCCACTTT. It codes for CASSAQGSSYNSPLHF.

This chain connects TRBV4-3 to TRBJ1-5; no clear D gene. The V gene lost 0 bases and the J gene lost 1 base, with 7 bases spanning the gap. This CDR3 is built from 15 residues. Germline V lookup: CDR1 LGHNA, CDR2 YSLEER. This CDR3 reads CASSQDWQSNQPQHF. CDR3 DNA sequence: TGCGCCAGCAGCCAAGATTGGCAGAGCAATCAGCCCCAGCATTTT.

In its sample, this clone was seen once. The chain employs TRBV3-1 (or the pseudogene TRBV3-2) and TRBJ2-5, with TRBD2 matching over 9 bases. After removal of 7 bases from V and 2 bases from J, the junction contained 8 bases not matched to a gene. The length of the CDR3 is 15 residues. CDR1 is LGHDT, CDR2 YNNKEL, per germline (reference sequence). The CDR3, as DNA: TGTGCCAGCACCCTACGGGGACTAGCACAAGAGACCCAGTACTTC. Amino acids: CASTLRGLAQETQYF.

The V gene is TRBV2, the J gene TRBJ1-3; D ambiguous. This CDR3 region has 13 residues. V lost 8 bases and J lost 1, with 9 bases in between. CDR1 and CDR2 from the germline V gene are SNHLY and FYNNEI. The CDR3 region has the DNA TGTGCCAGCGGAACAGTATCTGGAAACACCATATATTTT. Its translation: CASGTVSGNTIYF.

V gene TRBV11-2 combines with J gene TRBJ2-5; TRBD2 matches 11 bases. The V and J ends lost 1 base and 4 bases, in that order; junction bases with no gene match: 8. The length of the CDR3 is 17 residues. From germline, CDR1 is SGHAT and CDR2 FQNNGV. CDR3 in DNA: TGTGCCAGCAGCTTAGTTACTAGCGGGGGCCCGGGAGAGACCCAGTACTTC. It yields the protein CASSLVTSGGPGETQYF.

V and J are TRBV23-1 and TRBJ1-2, with a possible D match to TRBD1 (5 bases). TRBV23-1 is annotated as an ORF whose role is uncertain. This CDR3 contains 16 residues. Trimming left V 4 bases short and J 1 base short, with 16 bases between. The CDR3 coding sequence is TGCGCCAGCAGTCCTCCCGGGCCTCAGGGTAACTATGGCTACACCTTC. Its translation: CASSPPGPQGNYGYTF.